This TCR beta chain originates from a study of blood T cell repertoires in COVID-19. For the study at large: The study drew acute and convalescent COVID-19 samples from the United States, Italy and Spain. PBMCs, B-cell-depleted T cells, or T cells provided the cDNA or gDNA that made up the material.

V lost 5 bases and J lost 0; bases outside the gene matches: 1. Per the germline V gene, CDR1 is LNHDA and CDR2 is SQIVND (reference sequence). The CDR3 contains 15 residues. Measured with immunoSEQ multiplex PCR; TCRdb has only the in-frame clones, and not every one. The repertoire includes approximately 200,000 clones, almost 90% of them detected once, and roughly 1.5% sits in the top ten. V and J are TRBV19 and TRBJ1-1, with 12 bases aligning to TRBD1. This TCR came from a man aged 18 to 29 with active or convalescent COVID-19. Source material: peripheral blood. Here the CDR3 DNA reads TGTGCCAGTAGTGGGACAGGGGGCTTGAACACTGAAGCTTTCTTT. Its protein product is CASSGTGGLNTEAFF.